These 3 T cell receptor beta chains came from one sample sequenced in a study of T cell responses to AZD1222 COVID-19 vaccine. The method was immunoSEQ multiplex PCR; TCRdb's version includes in-frame clones alone and lacks a portion of them. Found here are about 180,000 clones, 80% to 90% of them singletons; the top ten hold 6% to 8%. Material: peripheral blood, obtained on day 0 of AZD1222 vaccination. All receptors derive from an adult in good health.

This chain joins TRBV6-2 or TRBV6-3 and TRBJ1-1; D ambiguous. The CDR3 has 14 residues. Per germline, CDR1 MNHEY and CDR2 SVGEGT. The ends were cut back, 3 bases at V and 1 base at J, with 9 bases in the middle. CDR3 amino acids: CASSYSEGNTEAFF. CDR3 DNA: TGTGCCAGCAGTTATTCCGAGGGGAACACTGAAGCTTTCTTT.

This chain uses TRBV9 with TRBJ1-2, with 7 positions matching TRBD1. The CDR3 has 15 amino acids. From germline, CDR1 is SGDLS and CDR2 YYNGEE. The V gene end was trimmed by 0 bases and the J gene end by 5 bases; junction bases not matched to a gene: 7. CDR3: CASSVGVTGTYGYTF. The CDR3 DNA follows: TGTGCCAGCAGCGTAGGCGTGACAGGGACGTATGGCTACACCTTC. The whole variable domain, filled in from reference TRBV9 and TRBJ1-2, reads DSGVTQTPKHLITATGQRVTLRCSPRSGDLSVYWYQQSLDQGLQFLIQYYNGEERAKGNILERFSAQQFPDLHSELNLSSLELGDSALYFCASSVGVTGTYGYTFGSGTRLTVV.

This clone was seen a handful of times. The junction and the germline gene differ at one end; a read error may be behind it. The J gene is TRBJ2-5, the V gene TRBV7-7; 8 nucleotides agree with TRBD2. Germline V gene data show CDR1 as SSHAT and CDR2 as FNYEAQ (reference sequence). The CDR3 spans 15 residues. CDR3 region: CASSLHPGGPETQYF. The CDR3 DNA follows: TGTGCTAGCAGCTTACATCCGGGGGGGCCAGAGACCCAGTACTTC.